The rows below give T cell receptor beta chains drawn from one sample of a study of T cells in Graves' hyperthyroidism and ophthalmopathy. Via MiXCR, TCRdb re-called the multiplex PCR reads, giving one row per CDR3 protein. The sample has roughly 600,000 distinct CDR3 sequences, roughly 15% seen once; the top ten hold around 12%. Sequenced: blood. These receptors were collected from a woman in her forties or fifties with Graves' ophthalmopathy. The CDR3 runs from the conserved cysteine through the conserved F or W. Size tells how often a clone was seen (once, few, many) or the class of an expanded clone, and some rows leave it out.

NA,TRBV6-2/TRBV6-3,CASSSARDNSYEQYF
few,TRBV6-2/TRBV6-3,CASFFAGQGYTGELFF
NA,TRBV18,CASSSGTGVLNTEAFF
many,TRBV5-1,CASSPGLAGDGLHYEQYF
many,TRBV5-4,CASSLESRDTEAFF
many,TRBV20-1,CSARDYGRGQETQYF
NA,TRBV6-1,CASNEQDQPQHF
many,TRBV7-3,CASSFSGRAIDEQFF
many,TRBV7-3,CASSLRGSSGTDEQYF
few,TRBV28,CASSLGTGVLNGDYGYTF
few,TRBV20-1,CSATSRDRGGHNEQFF
many,TRBV7-2,CASSLAVASAYNEQFF
many,TRBV7-3,CASSLGTSGYFEQFF
NA,TRBV6-2/TRBV6-3,CASSYGGSSGANVLTF
few,TRBV28,CAARAGGTGFDSNGYTF
many,TRBV27,CASSLYGRVETQYF
NA,TRBV12-3/TRBV12-4,CASRKRQGNYGYTF
few,TRBV28,CASNDRGTEAFF
NA,TRBV6-1,CASSDRTGGNGYTF
few,TRBV9,CASSDNPLDRRGYTF
NA,TRBV9,CASSAGLAGGYYEQYF
NA,TRBV28,CASSSTLGLAGERGTQYF
many,TRBV2,CASARDLPNEKLFF
many,TRBV28,CASSIAGGVSYNEQFF
NA,TRBV12-3/TRBV12-4,CASSPGTDPRPQHF
NA,TRBV11-3,CASSLDRPSLIAYEQYF
many,TRBV2,CASSEVGVTGELFF
NA,TRBV28,CAGSPGRGASDTQYF
NA,TRBV20-1,CSARDQTGPGNTIYF
many,TRBV20-1,CSARRQGFDNEQFF
few,TRBV20-1,CSAREPRKYEQYF
many,TRBV7-9,CASSFGRQLRVGYTF
few,TRBV12-3/TRBV12-4,CASSPLLGGAYNSPLHF
many,TRBV5-1,CASSLGEATEAFF
NA,TRBV2,CASSETGLGSYNEQFF
NA,TRBV2,CASSVTSGSVYYIQYF
few,TRBV30,CAWGTGDRGPQHF
NA,TRBV6-2/TRBV6-3,CASSSDRGKADTQYF